This T cell receptor beta chain was observed in a study of shared clonotypes between healthy human individuals. This clone was picked up a small number of times. Assay used: immunoSEQ multiplex PCR; TCRdb lists only in-frame clones, some missing. The sample has about 1.5 million clones, 95% to 99% seen once; the top ten hold about 0.45%. Trimming removed 5 bases from V and 6 bases from J, with 14 bases in between. Looked up from germline, CDR1 is SGHVS and CDR2 is FQNEAQ. The CDR3 runs to 14 residues. The receptor comes from a man aged 25-45 years in good health. Specimen: naive CD4+ T cells sorted from blood. Indicated subset: CD45RA+ positively selected. The V call is TRBV7-8, the J call TRBJ1-5, with D uncertain. The chain's CDR3 is CASSPMRTSQPQHF. CDR3 sequence (DNA): TGTGCCAGCAGCCCCATGAGAACGAGTCAGCCCCAGCATTTT.